The 27 T cell receptor beta chains reported below all come from one sample, sequenced in a study of blood T cell repertoires in COVID-19. Using immunoSEQ multiplex PCR, the repertoire was profiled, and TCRdb retains in-frame clones only, with some absent. In the table there are some 370,000 clones, about 90% of which are singletons. Sequencing used peripheral blood. Receptor source: a woman aged 25 to 45 with COVID-19, enrolled during active disease.

The chain couples TRBV4-1 to TRBJ2-2, with D possibly TRBD1 on 5 matching bases. Trimming removed 5 bases at V and 8 bases at J, with 12 bases between. Germline CDR1 is MGHRA and CDR2 is YSYEKL. This CDR3 has 13 residues. CDR3 nucleotides: TGCGCCAGCAGCTTATCAGGGATTGGGGAGCTGTTTTTT. Amino acids: CASSLSGIGELFF.

This chain connects TRBV9 to TRBJ2-1; 7 bases map to TRBD2. The CDR3 is 14 residues long. CDR1 is SGDLS and CDR2 is YYNGEE in the germline V gene. V was clipped by 0 bases and J by 5 bases; unmatched bases: 2. The CDR3 protein is CASSVEGGNNEQFF. CDR3 DNA: TGTGCCAGCAGCGTAGAGGGAGGGAACAATGAGCAGTTCTTC.

This rearrangement joins TRBV21-1 to TRBJ1-1; no DNA check was done on the table's D call, TRBD1. TRBV21-1 is listed as a pseudogene. The CDR3 is 12 residues long. The CDR3 DNA follows: TGTGCCAGCGCACAGACAGGGACCGAAGCTTTCTTT. Its translation: CASAQTGTEAFF.

CDR3 DNA: TGTGCCAGCAGCCCCGAACCCGGGACTAGCGCGGATACGCAGTATTTT. Translated, it gives CASSPEPGTSADTQYF. The V gene is TRBV4-2, the J gene TRBJ2-3, with TRBD2 matching over 10 bases. CDR3 length equals 16 residues. V lost 4 bases, J lost 6 bases, and 10 bases stayed unmatched. Germline-derived CDR1 and CDR2 are LGHNA and YNFKEQ.

The chain uses TRBV25-1 and TRBJ2-7; tentative D call: TRBD1 (5 bases). Looked up from germline, CDR1 is MGHDK and CDR2 is SYGVNS. Trimming stripped 5 bases from V and 5 bases from J, with 13 bases between. CDR3 length equals 13 residues. DNA of the CDR3: TGTGCCAGCAGTAGACAGTTTCCCCACGAGCAGTACTTC. Its translation is CASSRQFPHEQYF.

The gene calls are TRBV6-2 or TRBV6-3 and TRBJ2-4; D is perhaps TRBD2 (6 bases). Per the germline V gene, CDR1 is MNHEY and CDR2 is SVGEGT. The CDR3 consists of 15 residues. V was trimmed by 4 bases and J by 5 bases, leaving 15 bases between them. In nucleotides, the CDR3 is TGTGCCAGCAGTTTTTCGGGAGTGCGCGAAAACATTCAGTACTTC. Translated, it gives CASSFSGVRENIQYF.

The gene calls are TRBV3-1 (or the pseudogene TRBV3-2) and TRBJ1-5; the D gene is possibly TRBD1 (6 bases). Trimming cost V 3 bases and J 7 bases, with 16 bases left between them. This CDR3 is 15 amino acids long. Germline V gene lookup returns CDR1 LGHDT and CDR2 YNNKEL (reference sequence). The CDR3 loop is CASSQGWGGLQPQHF. DNA for the CDR3: TGTGCCAGCAGCCAGGGGTGGGGGGGCTTGCAGCCCCAGCATTTT.

This clone was seen a single time. This sequence joins TRBV5-1 and TRBJ2-2; no clear D. Trimming pared 3 bases from V and 1 base from J, leaving 7 bases between. The CDR3 has 14 amino acids. Germline CDR1 SGHRS, CDR2 YFSETQ. As DNA, the CDR3 is TGCGCCAGCAGCTCCCCGGGGAACACCGGGGAGCTGTTTTTT. This gives the protein CASSSPGNTGELFF.

This sequence joins TRBV29-1 and TRBJ2-7; the D gene is possibly TRBD2 (6 bases). This CDR3 spans 12 amino acids. The germline V and J ends were trimmed by 6 bases and 0 bases, with 9 bases remaining between them. Germline CDR1 SQVTM, CDR2 ANQGSEA. Written as DNA, the CDR3 is TGCAGCGTCGGGACTGACTCCTACGAGCAGTACTTC. Its translation: CSVGTDSYEQYF.

This clone is a singleton in its sample. This chain connects TRBV27 to TRBJ1-2; unclear D gene. Germline V gives CDR1 MNHEY, CDR2 SMNVEV (reference sequence). V shed 5 bases and J shed 4 bases, with 11 bases lying between them. The CDR3 is 13 amino acids. The chain's CDR3 is CASSGVDSYGYTF. The CDR3 DNA sequence: TGTGCCAGCAGTGGCGTGGACTCCTATGGCTACACCTTC.

The V call is TRBV10-2, the J call TRBJ1-2; D is unresolved. Germline CDR1 and CDR2: WSHSY and SAAADI. There are 12 residues in the CDR3. Trimming shortened V by 2 bases and J by 14 bases, and 15 bases separated the two germline ends. The CDR3 sequence is CASSEELTSCTF. The CDR3 DNA follows: TGCGCCAGCAGTGAGGAACTTACGTCGTGTACCTTC.

This clone has just a few counts. The V call is TRBV2, the J call TRBJ2-2, with D uncertain. V was pared by 6 bases and J by 3 bases, with 8 bases between. CDR3 length: 13 amino acids. Germline V gives CDR1 SNHLY, CDR2 FYNNEI. CDR3 amino acids: CASRGYYTGELFF. The CDR3 bases are TGTGCCAGCAGGGGCTACTACACCGGGGAGCTGTTTTTT.

The chain has TRBV5-1 and TRBJ2-1; TRBD2 matches at 8 bases. There are 14 residues in the CDR3. The V segment lost 4 bases and the J segment 7 bases; nucleotides outside the gene matches: 7. CDR1 SGHRS and CDR2 YFSETQ come from the germline V gene. In DNA, the CDR3 is TGCGCCAGCAGCCCCCGGGGGGGCGGGAATGAGCAGTTCTTC. Encoded protein: CASSPRGGGNEQFF. The whole variable domain, filled in from reference TRBV5-1 and TRBJ2-1, reads KAGVTQTPRYLIKTRGQQVTLSCSPISGHRSVSWYQQTPGQGLQFLFEYFSETQRNKGNFPGRFSGRQFSNSRSEMNVSTLELGDSALYLCASSPRGGGNEQFFGPGTRLTVL.

The V gene is TRBV6-5, the J gene TRBJ1-5, with 8 bases that match TRBD1. The CDR3 is 12 amino acids. V lost 6 bases and J lost 5; bases outside the gene matches: 0. Germline V gene sequence: CDR1 MNHEY, CDR2 SVGAGI. Here the CDR3 DNA reads TGTGCCAGCAGGACAGGGGATCAGCCCCAGCATTTT. Its translation: CASRTGDQPQHF.

The rearrangement links TRBV4-2 to TRBJ1-2, with D possibly being TRBD1 (5 bases). There are 18 residues in the CDR3. V gave up 2 bases and J gave up 4 bases, with 23 bases separating them. The germline V gene encodes CDR1 LGHNA and CDR2 YNFKEQ. Here the CDR3 DNA reads TGTGCCAGCAGCCAAAATTCCGTGGCAGGGTGGGGACTCTATGGCTACACCTTC. Its translation: CASSQNSVAGWGLYGYTF.

V usage is TRBV29-1 and J usage is TRBJ2-5; perhaps TRBD2 as D (7 bases). The germline V gene has CDR1 SQVTM and CDR2 ANQGSEA. V lost 1 base to trimming and J lost 5 bases, with 14 bases between them. The CDR3 consists of 14 residues. The CDR3 here is CSVEVGGGSETQYF. CDR3 DNA sequence: TGCAGCGTTGAAGTGGGCGGGGGCTCGGAGACCCAGTACTTC.

The chain combines TRBV27 with TRBJ2-7; maybe TRBD2 (6 bases). The germline V gene encodes CDR1 MNHEY and CDR2 SMNVEV (reference sequence). Trimming removed 6 bases from V and 6 bases from J, with 18 bases in between. This CDR3 has 14 amino acids. Here the CDR3 reads CASRSHRLAAEQYF. The DNA of the CDR3 is TGTGCCAGCAGATCTCATCGTTTAGCGGCCGAGCAGTACTTC.

This clone was counted between two and nine times. V is TRBV6-1 and J is TRBJ1-1; 8 bases line up with TRBD1. The CDR3 covers 14 residues. The V and J ends lost 2 bases and 5 bases, in that order; junction bases with no gene match: 4. Germline CDR1 and CDR2: MNHNS and SASEGT. The CDR3 is CASSEYQGATEAFF. The CDR3 DNA reads as TGTGCCAGCAGTGAATATCAGGGGGCAACTGAAGCTTTCTTT.

With respect to this clone: Different DNA sequences within this sample yield the same CDR3. The chain recombines TRBV5-1 with TRBJ2-7; 8 bases are a match to TRBD1. The CDR3 consists of 14 residues. Germline values: CDR1 SGHRS, CDR2 YFSETQ. The V segment lost 2 bases and the J segment 4 bases; nucleotides outside the gene matches: 5. This chain's CDR3 is CASSLGQGIYEQYF. As DNA, the CDR3 is TGCGCCAGCAGCTTAGGACAGGGCATTTACGAGCAGTACTTC.

The V gene is TRBV2, the J gene TRBJ1-4; D gene unclear. Looked up from germline, CDR1 is SNHLY and CDR2 is FYNNEI. Trimming cost V 2 bases and J 0 bases, with 7 bases left between them. This CDR3 is built from 15 residues. The CDR3, as DNA: TGTGCCAGCAGTGAATCCAGGACAACTAATGAAAAACTGTTTTTT. The encoded protein is CASSESRTTNEKLFF. The full variable domain, in which reference TRBV2 and TRBJ1-4 provide the parts outside the CDR3, is EPEVTQTPSHQVTQMGQEVILRCVPISNHLYFYWYRQILGQKVEFLVSFYNNEISEKSEIFDDQFSVERPDGSNFTLKIRSTKLEDSAMYFCASSESRTTNEKLFFGSGTQLSVL.

The chain uses TRBV7-2 and TRBJ2-1; 10 bases line up with TRBD2. The CDR3 runs to 12 residues. V shed 3 bases and J 15 bases; nucleotides not matched to a gene: 5. Germline V gene data show CDR1 as SGHTA and CDR2 as FQGNSA. The DNA for the CDR3 is TGTGCCAGCAGCTTGACTAGCGGGTTTCCGTTCTTC. It is translated as CASSLTSGFPFF. Combining the CDR3 with reference TRBV7-2 and TRBJ2-1 gives the whole variable domain GAGVSQSPSNKVTEKGKDVELRCDPISGHTALYWYRQSLGQGLEFLIYFQGNSAPDKSGLPSDRFSAERTGGSVSTLTIQRTQQEDSAVYLCASSLTSGFPFFGPGTRLTVL.

Only a few counts were recorded for this clone. The chain combines TRBV21-1 with TRBJ2-3; TRBD1, the table's D call, was not compared with the DNA. TRBV21-1 is noted as a pseudogene. This CDR3 is built from 14 residues. CDR3 DNA sequence: TGTGCCAGCAGCCCCGGACAGCTCAGAGATACGCAGTATTTT. Protein sequence: CASSPGQLRDTQYF.

The rearrangement links TRBV5-6 to TRBJ1-5; D remains ambiguous. Germline V gene data show CDR1 as SGHDT and CDR2 as YYEEEE. V was cut by 5 bases and J by 2 bases, with 5 bases left in between. The length of the CDR3 is 12 residues. For the CDR3, the DNA is TGTGCCAGCAGTCTCGGCAATCAGCCCCAGCATTTT. This codes for CASSLGNQPQHF.

The chain uses TRBV28 and TRBJ1-1; 7 nucleotides align to TRBD1. V was pared by 7 bases and J by 8 bases, with 13 bases of the junction left unmatched. The CDR3 is 14 amino acids. Germline lookup yields CDR1 MDHEN and CDR2 SYDVKM. CDR3 sequence: CASITGTTGTEAFF. The CDR3 region has the DNA TGTGCCAGCATCACAGGGACGACAGGGACAGAAGCTTTCTTT. The whole variable domain, remainder taken from reference TRBV28 and TRBJ1-1, is DVKVTQSSRYLVKRTGEKVFLECVQDMDHENMFWYRQDPGLGLRLIYFSYDVKMKEKGDIPEGYSVSREKKERFSLILESASTNQTSMYLCASITGTTGTEAFFGQGTRLTVV.

J is TRBJ1-2 and V is TRBV6-5, with D possibly TRBD1 on 6 matching bases. CDR1 and CDR2 from the germline V gene are MNHEY and SVGAGI. The V end lost 9 bases, the J end lost 3 bases, and 17 bases lay between the germline ends. This CDR3 has 14 residues. CDR3 sequence reads: CASSTVGADYGYTF. Written as DNA, the CDR3 is TGTGCCAGTTCTACGGTGGGGGCGGACTATGGCTACACCTTC.

This chain uses TRBV2 with TRBJ1-4, with a possible D match to TRBD1 (6 bases). The CDR3 sequence is 12 residues long. Trimming stripped 5 bases from V and 7 bases from J, with 8 bases between. Germline CDR1 is SNHLY and CDR2 is FYNNEI. The CDR3 loop is CASSRDIEKLFF. The CDR3 nucleotides are TGTGCCAGCAGTCGGGACATTGAAAAACTGTTTTTT.

This chain joins TRBV9 and TRBJ1-2, with 10 bases lining up with TRBD1. The CDR3 sequence is 17 residues long. Germline V gene sequence: CDR1 SGDLS, CDR2 YYNGEE. In DNA, the CDR3 is TGTCCCCGCCGCGTCGAGGGGGGGACAGGGGATTACTATGGCTACACCTTC. Its translation is CPRRVEGGTGDYYGYTF.